This T cell receptor beta chain originates from a study of regulatory T cells in long-lasting Graves disease (dated by TCRdb to the early 2020s). Regarding the complete study: Persistent Graves' disease was defined as persistently positive TSH receptor autoantibodies together with antithyroid drug treatment for over 5 years. Peripheral blood TCR sequencing and RNA sequencing compared persistent Graves' disease patients with newly diagnosed Graves' disease patients. The study was conducted in China and was registered as a clinical trial. A total of roughly 33 samples were covered by TCR sequencing, comprising around 13 persistent and approximately 20 newly diagnosed Graves' disease patients. Antithyroid drugs had been taken for roughly 10 years on average by persistent Graves' disease patients in the clinical cohort.

In the paper's terms, the time point label means: persistent/refractory GD, antithyroid drugs over 5 years with positive TRAb. For both TCR sequencing and RNA sequencing, RNA was extracted from PBMCs using TRIzol. The diagnosis of Graves' disease followed American Thyroid Association guidelines. Patients were recruited from an endocrinology department in Xi'an, China. From each patient, about 8.9 milliliters of peripheral blood was collected into an EDTA anticoagulant tube. Ficoll Paque Plus density gradient separation was used to isolate PBMCs, and no further T cell sorting was performed. An Agilent 2100 Bioanalyzer and agarose gel were used to assess RNA quality, and a NanoDrop 2000 was used to measure RNA concentration. Clipping removes 6 bases from V and 5 bases from J, with 13 as the unmatched junction base count. CDR1 DFQATT and CDR2 SNEGSKA are derived from the germline V gene (reference sequence). The CDR3 runs 15 amino acids, cysteine and phenylalanine included. Only CDR3 DNA is held: 45 bases, read in frame from base 1.

At least ten counts were recorded for this clonotype. Its recognized antigen is unknown. No base-level quality is on record; no much larger clone is a single base apart. The receptor library was made with multiplex PCR. The sequencer was an Illumina HiSeq 4000. TCR beta libraries were built with iRepertoire HTBI primers and Arm-PCR amplification of CDR3 regions. Before sequencing, the PCR products underwent gel purification. The published analysis was carried out like this. Gene usage analysis of CDR3 amino acid clonotypes used the 55 to 65 TRBV and about 14 TRBJ segments found across samples. Filtered high-quality paired reads were merged into contigs using COPE and FqMerger. Contigs were aligned with BLAST to IMGT TRBV, TRBD and TRBJ reference genes, and CDR3 was defined per IMGT. Any clonotype with a frequency above 0.1% was classified as a highly expanded clone. Repertoire diversity was measured by Shannon entropy, and V-J evenness by the Gini coefficient. Clonotypes shared by more than one individual were considered public. Starting from the raw public reads, TCRdb applied fastp trimming at Q25, assembled clones with MiXCR and retained in-frame beta chains. All rows with the same CDR3 protein become a single entry with the most common DNA and genes. It is TCRdb's table, rather than the study itself, that gives the V and J calls and clone size. The sample profile shows about 460,000 distinct CDR3 sequences; 20% to 25% of them were found once. The top ten clonotypes cover around 13% of the sample.

Study-wide findings and limitations: Compared with newly diagnosed patients, patients with persistent Graves' disease had lower TCR Shannon entropy and fewer highly expanded clones, which suggests clonal expansion. Because the primary lesion, thyroid tissue, could not be accessed, the study looked at peripheral blood alone. Sequencing and analysis were restricted to the TCR beta chain. A larger number of public clonotypes was shared among persistent patients (about 2,700) than among newly diagnosed patients (approximately 930). Preferential use of TRBV28, TRBJ1-2 and TRBJ2-5 was observed in persistent disease, whereas TRBV20-1 and TRBJ2-1 were favored in newly diagnosed disease. The authors noted that the small sample size was a limitation that may lower accuracy.

The specimen was peripheral blood mononuclear cells (PBMCs), collected when the disease was refractory, from a patient treated with antithyroid drugs. This clonotype was sampled from a female donor with Graves disease. Recombination linked TRBV20-1 to TRBJ2-5; TRBD1 agrees with 9 junctional bases. The bases read TGCAGTGCCCTCGACAGGGGGAGAGATTTGGAGACCCAGTACTTC. Its translation is CSALDRGRDLETQYF.